This note documents a single T cell receptor (beta chain) sequence. This clonotype occurred a few times. Its cognate antigen has yet to be identified. Per-base qualities were not stored, and no clone one base away is much larger. After removal of 6 bases from V and 4 bases from J, the junction retains 9 bases not matched to a gene. Looking up the germline V gene yields CDR1 SQVTM and CDR2 ANQGSEA. From its cysteine to its phenylalanine, the CDR3 spans 15 amino acids. Left in the record is the CDR3 DNA by itself, 45 bases read in frame from the first base. This sample stems from a study of post-analysis software for immune sequencing data (dated by TCRdb to about 2015). With regard to the full study: Relapsing-remitting, secondary progressive and progressive-relapsing multiple sclerosis were recorded as disease courses, and subtype annotation was lacking for some patients. Patient repertoires were compared against ten to twelve previously published healthy control repertoires from donors aged roughly 6 to 28 years. A subset of samples was prepared in parallel using single-end sample barcoding, then pooled and co-amplified after Illumina adapter ligation.

This specimen's time point label, per the study, means: second blood draw from one MS patient after hematopoietic stem cell transplantation. TCR beta repertoires were profiled from peripheral blood of 13 young patients with multiple sclerosis to demonstrate the VDJtools post-analysis software. The multiple sclerosis patients were children and adolescents between roughly 6 and 15 years of age. General conclusions and limits of the study: When samples were clustered directly using the F measure, samples prepared in the same batch co-clustered strongly, which prompted a batch-effect correction. Normalized Chao1 diversity was significantly lower in multiple sclerosis patients than controls, suggesting substantial peripheral T-cell clonal expansion. Patients showed significantly higher frequencies than controls for a handful of TRBV segments, among them TRBV5-6, TRBV5-1 and TRBV20-1. The control group was slightly older than the multiple sclerosis patient group.

Library construction relied on PCR. The data were produced on an Illumina HiSeq 2500. To reduce PCR and sequencing biases, unique molecular identifiers were built into the TCR beta cDNA libraries. Every 1 to 10 million input T cells yielded approximately 500,000 cDNA molecules, meaning each molecule approximated one T cell. Patient libraries were prepared and sequenced with the same protocol used for the earlier healthy control dataset. Within a given batch, samples were prepared together, multiplexed and sequenced on the same HiSeq lane. The authors processed their data as follows. Raw barcoded reads were processed with MIGEC, and single-read molecular identifier groups were discarded before consensus assembly and CDR3 extraction. Clonotype tables were post-analysed with VDJtools, and diversity was normalized by down-sampling all datasets to the smallest sample size. To correct batch-related cross-sample contamination, repertoire overlap clustering matched CDR3 amino acid sequences but not nucleotide sequences. The raw public data were reprocessed by TCRdb itself: fastp quality trimming at Q25, MiXCR clonotype calling, in-frame beta chains only. Under each unique CDR3 protein, matching rows form one entry showing the most common genes and DNA. These V and J calls derive from TCRdb rather than the authors' analysis. This sample has some 160,000 distinct CDR3 sequences in its table, and approximately 35% of those were observed once. The ten largest clones represent 25% to 35% of the sample.

The specimen comprised blood, sampled after autologous hematopoietic stem cell transplantation. The chain is encoded by TRBV29-1 joined to TRBJ2-1, with 10 central nucleotides matching TRBD2. The clonotype was recovered from a girl aged 5 to 17 with multiple sclerosis. Donor details come from another sample of the same person, matched by shared clones. The DNA sequence is as follows: TGCAGCGTCCCTAGCGGGAGTGTCAGATACAATGAGCAGTTCTTC. Its translation reads: CSVPSGSVRYNEQFF.